This T cell receptor (beta chain) derives from a study of blood T cell repertoires in COVID-19 (dated by TCRdb to the early 2020s). For context, the study as a whole: The collaborator samples originated in the United States, Italy and Spain and spanned the acute and convalescent phases of COVID-19. The prospective study material was composed of cDNA or gDNA derived from T cells, B-cell-depleted T cells, or PBMCs. Subjects who had been exposed to COVID-19, were actively infected with it, or had recovered from it provided the deeply sampled blood TCRbeta repertoires that made up the dataset. The repertoires were released in a freely available public database intended as a resource for research on the immune response to SARS-CoV-2. The samples were drawn from the first 160 participants of the ongoing ImmuneRACE study and from some 1,300 subjects provided by 6 global collaborators. A de-identified subject ID, COVID-19 status, age in years and sex were almost always included in the sample metadata. HLA class I and class II types, where available, came from metadata supplied by the sample provider rather than from assay-based typing. What the authors observed across the whole study: The amount of clinical and demographic metadata varied by source and participant and was provided uncurated.

In the germline V gene, CDR1 corresponds to LGHNA and CDR2 to YNFKEQ. The CDR3, from cysteine to phenylalanine, totals 15 residues. Of the read, only the CDR3 DNA is kept; its 45 bases are in frame from base 1. Trimming takes 1 base from V and 2 bases from J, and the germline ends sit 8 bases apart. TCRbeta CDR3 regions were amplified from genomic DNA using the immunoSEQ Assay, a bias-controlled multiplex PCR. The published analysis was carried out like this. Nucleated cell counts per sample were estimated from amplification of reference gene primers within the assay. To quantify the absolute abundance of each unique TCRbeta CDR3 rearrangement, sequence reads were collapsed and filtered. For each sample, productive Simpson clonality was calculated as the square root of Simpson's diversity index across productive rearrangements. The table comes from immuneACCESS by way of TCRdb, which keeps in-frame sequences with V and J called. Part of the clones is missing from these tables; in studies checked, under half for an unresolved V gene and the rest for unknown reasons. For V, J and clone size, that table is used; D and trimming come from the DNA. Recorded for this sample are some 150,000 clones; around nine tenths of them occurred a single time. 0.95% to 1.5% of the sample lies in the top ten.

Participants in the prospective study were aged roughly 18 to 100 years, lived in over 20 United States geographic areas, and enrolled through a virtual design. Cohort assignment in the prospective study relied on participant-reported clinical history from a screening survey and a study questionnaire. In the prospective study, mobile phlebotomists collected whole blood, serum and a nasopharyngeal or oropharyngeal swab from each participant. Participants in the prospective study had the option to provide additional blood draws and questionnaires over an approximately 2-month period. Before DNA extraction, prospective study blood samples were shipped either frozen or at room temperature. This clone was picked up a small number of times. What this receptor recognizes is not known. Base quality data are lacking; no much larger clone is found one base away.

This clonotype was obtained from a woman aged 25 to 39 with acute COVID-19. Input material: PBMCs or T cells enriched from blood (not recorded which). The rearrangement joined TRBV4-2 to TRBJ2-2; no confident D gene assignment can be made. The CDR3 region reads CASSQVTDNTGELFF. The sequenced DNA: TGTGCCAGCAGCCAAGTCACTGATAACACCGGGGAGCTGTTTTTT.